This T cell receptor beta chain was documented in a study of chemoradiotherapy in HPV16-positive cancers. Study-level results: Candidate HPV-specific clones and E7-related TCR motifs grew in tumor during treatment.

The assay was immunoSEQ multiplex PCR, and TCRdb's table has in-frame clones only and misses some. This sample has about 11,000 clones, with around three quarters found just once. Remarks on this clone: Its antigen is unknown.

The CDR3 is 13 residues long. The ends lost 5 bases at V and 4 bases at J; junction bases unmatched: 1. Germline lookup yields CDR1 MGHRA and CDR2 YSYEKL. This sequence originates from a human donor with HPV-associated anogenital cancer. The sample here was taken from a patient who underwent chemoradiotherapy. The chain combines TRBV4-1 with TRBJ2-5; 10 bases are a match to TRBD2. CDR3 region: CASSGLAVETQYF. The CDR3 coding sequence is TGCGCCAGCAGCGGACTAGCGGTAGAGACCCAGTACTTC.